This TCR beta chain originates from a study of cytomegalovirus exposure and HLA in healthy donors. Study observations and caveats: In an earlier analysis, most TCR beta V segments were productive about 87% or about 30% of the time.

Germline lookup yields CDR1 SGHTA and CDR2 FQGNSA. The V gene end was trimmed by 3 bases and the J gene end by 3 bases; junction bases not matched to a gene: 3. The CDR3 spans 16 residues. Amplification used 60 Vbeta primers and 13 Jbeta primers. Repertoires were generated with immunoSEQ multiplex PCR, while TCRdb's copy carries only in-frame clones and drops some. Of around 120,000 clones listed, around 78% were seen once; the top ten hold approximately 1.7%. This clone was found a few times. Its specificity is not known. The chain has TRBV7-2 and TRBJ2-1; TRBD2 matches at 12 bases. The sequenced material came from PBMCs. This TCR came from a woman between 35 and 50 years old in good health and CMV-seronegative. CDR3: CASSFLAGGYYNEQFF. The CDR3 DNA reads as TGTGCCAGCAGCTTCCTAGCGGGAGGGTACTACAATGAGCAGTTCTTC. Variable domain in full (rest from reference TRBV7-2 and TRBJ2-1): GAGVSQSPSNKVTEKGKDVELRCDPISGHTALYWYRQSLGQGLEFLIYFQGNSAPDKSGLPSDRFSAERTGGSVSTLTIQRTQQEDSAVYLCASSFLAGGYYNEQFFGPGTRLTVL.